This T cell receptor (beta chain) was retrieved from a study of early T cells in non-severe SARS-CoV-2 infection. The study, taken as a whole, reports: Reliance on VDJdb matching favored anti-spike CD8 responses; private and CD4 specificities were missed.

Unique molecular identifiers tagged individual cDNA molecules. TCRdb re-analysed the 5' RACE reads in MiXCR, keeping a single row per CDR3 protein. The sample lists approximately 56,000 distinct CDR3 sequences; more than 12% were seen once. This CDR3 has 16 amino acids. Trimming took 1 base from V and 2 from J, leaving 13 bases between them. Looked up from germline, CDR1 is MGHRA and CDR2 is YSYEKL. Of note for this clonotype: Antigen: not known.

The genes are TRBV4-1 and TRBJ2-3; D is uncertain. The material was whole blood, obtained at baseline. The sequence came from an adult who was a healthcare worker with PCR-confirmed SARS-CoV-2 infection or an uninfected control (not recorded which). CDR3 protein: CASSQVDMGFTDTQYF. In nucleotides, the CDR3 is TGCGCCAGCAGCCAAGTGGATATGGGCTTCACAGATACGCAGTATTTT.